Given below is one T cell receptor (beta chain) in context. Which antigen it targets is not known. Base qualities are not recorded, but no much larger clone differs from it by a single base. The data originate from a study of PD-1 blockade in classical Hodgkin lymphoma (dated by TCRdb to 2019 to 2021). At the level of the whole study: The study used TCR beta sequencing and CyTOF to define a peripheral blood immune signature of response to PD-1 blockade in classical Hodgkin lymphoma. What the work shows at the level of the full study, not this receptor alone: Newly diagnosed patients were reported to have lower baseline TCR diversity than healthy donors, and relapsed/refractory patients were reported to have lower baseline TCR diversity still. The study covered only a single clinical trial cohort, and the causes of the repertoire differences, possibly disease activity or prior therapy, were still not defined.

Measured from the cysteine to the phenylalanine, the CDR3 is 16 residues long. Only CDR3 DNA is held: 48 bases, read in frame from base 1. Per the germline V gene, SNHLY is the CDR1 and FYNNEI is the CDR2. V is cut by 3 bases and J by 3 bases, and the space between the germline ends is 15 bases. Genomic DNA was extracted with the Qiagen DNeasy kit from unsorted PBMCs and from negatively selected CD4+ and CD8+ fractions. Using primers that anneal to V and J segments, immunoSEQ multiplex PCR amplified the TCR beta CDR3 regions. Amplification bias was minimized using a synthetic immune receptor repertoire, and residual bias was removed computationally after sequencing. The original methods were these. Repertoire diversity was quantified as the Shannon entropy index using custom Python scripts. The unsorted, CD4+ and CD8+ repertoires were each analyzed separately, with the exception of combined analyses, where CD4+ and CD8+ sequences were merged in silico. The clones in this table, taken by TCRdb from immuneACCESS, are in-frame only. Not every clone is retained; where verified, under half of the shortfall comes from an unresolved V gene, and the cause of the rest is unknown. The DNA gave D and trimming, while V, J and clone size come from that table. The sample table shows about 30,000 clones, and approximately 91% are seen once. The top ten hold roughly 3.8% of the sample.

In light of the paper, this sample's time point label describes: newly diagnosed, previously untreated cHL patient sample. PBMCs from patients with newly diagnosed, previously untreated classical Hodgkin lymphoma were sequenced as a comparison group for the relapsed/refractory trial patients. Peripheral blood was collected in 8 mL Vacutainer Cell Preparation Tubes, from which PBMCs were isolated by centrifugation and then cryopreserved. The specimen was peripheral blood mononuclear cells (PBMCs). The chain joins TRBV2 to TRBJ1-3, with TRBD1 perhaps the D gene, on 6 matching bases. This receptor was identified in a human donor with classical Hodgkin lymphoma. The CDR3 protein is CASSEFGRGSGNTIYF. The nucleotides are TGTGCCAGCAGTGAGTTCGGCAGGGGAAGTGGAAACACCATATATTTT.